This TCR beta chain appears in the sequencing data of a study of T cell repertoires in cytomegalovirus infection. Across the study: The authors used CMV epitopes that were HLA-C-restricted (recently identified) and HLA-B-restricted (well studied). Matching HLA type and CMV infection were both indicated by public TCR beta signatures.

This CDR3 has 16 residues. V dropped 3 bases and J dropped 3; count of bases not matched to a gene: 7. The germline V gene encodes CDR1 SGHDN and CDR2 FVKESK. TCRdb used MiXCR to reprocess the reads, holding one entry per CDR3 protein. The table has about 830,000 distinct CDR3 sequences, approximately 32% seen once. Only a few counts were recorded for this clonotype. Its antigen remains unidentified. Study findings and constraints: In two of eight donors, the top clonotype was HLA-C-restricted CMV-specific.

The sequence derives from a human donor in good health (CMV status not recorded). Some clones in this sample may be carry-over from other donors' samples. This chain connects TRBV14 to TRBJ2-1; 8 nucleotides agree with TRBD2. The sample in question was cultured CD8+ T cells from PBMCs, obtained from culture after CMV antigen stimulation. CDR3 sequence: CASSHLPGGYYNEQFF. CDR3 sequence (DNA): TGTGCCAGCAGCCACCTACCGGGGGGGTACTACAATGAGCAGTTCTTC.